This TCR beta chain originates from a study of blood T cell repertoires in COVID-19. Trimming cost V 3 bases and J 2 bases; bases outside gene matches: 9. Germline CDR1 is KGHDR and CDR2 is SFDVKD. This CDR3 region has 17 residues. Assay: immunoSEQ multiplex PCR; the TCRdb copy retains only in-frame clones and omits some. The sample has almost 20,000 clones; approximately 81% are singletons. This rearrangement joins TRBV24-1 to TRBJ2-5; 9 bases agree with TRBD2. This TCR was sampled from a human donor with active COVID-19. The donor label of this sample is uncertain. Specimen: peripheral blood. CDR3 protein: CATSDLGGGGDQETQYF. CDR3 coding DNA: TGTGCCACCAGTGATCTCGGTGGCGGGGGGGATCAAGAGACCCAGTACTTC.